This TCR beta chain emerged from a study of vaccination effects on CD4 cells after COVID-19. Across the study: All participants had two doses of either the BNT162b2 or mRNA-1273 vaccine. Whole-study findings and limits: Late after vaccination, infection- and vaccine-induced clones showed marked clonal contraction. Only 1 of 255 vaccine-induced clones from healthy vaccinees cross-reacted with common cold coronaviruses.

Before sequencing, viral peptide pools were used by the ViraFEST assay to expand antigen-specific CD4+ T cells. An approximately ten-day culture period preceded the isolation of CD4+ T cells. Vaccine recipients had no previous SARS-CoV-2 infection; their nucleocapsid antibodies were negative. Sequenced by immunoSEQ multiplex PCR; TCRdb stores in-frame clones only, minus some. The table has around 68,000 clones, under 90% seen once. CDR3 length: 14 residues. The germline CDR1 and CDR2 sequences are SGHAT and FQNNGV. Trimming removed 2 bases from V and 1 base from J, with 6 bases in between. Concerning this clone itself: The antigen remains unidentified.

The rearrangement uses TRBV11-2 and TRBJ1-3; no clear D. The specimen comprised CD4+ T cells from PBMCs cultured with SARS-CoV-2 spike peptides, sampled before COVID-19 vaccination. This clonotype originated in a human donor who received a COVID-19 vaccine. In DNA form, the CDR3 reads TGTGCCAGCAGCTTAATGATTTCTGGAAACACCATATATTTT. Its protein is CASSLMISGNTIYF.